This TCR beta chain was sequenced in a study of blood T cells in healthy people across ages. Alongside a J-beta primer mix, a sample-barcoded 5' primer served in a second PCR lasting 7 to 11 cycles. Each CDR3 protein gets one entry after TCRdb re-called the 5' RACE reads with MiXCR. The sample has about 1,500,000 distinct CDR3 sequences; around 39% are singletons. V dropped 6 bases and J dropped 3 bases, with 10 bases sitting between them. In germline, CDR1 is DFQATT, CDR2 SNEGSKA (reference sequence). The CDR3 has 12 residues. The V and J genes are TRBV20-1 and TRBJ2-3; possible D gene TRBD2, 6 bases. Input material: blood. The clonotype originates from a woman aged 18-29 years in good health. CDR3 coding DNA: TGCAGTGCCCGGGAGCCTACAGATACGCAGTATTTT. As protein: CSAREPTDTQYF.